This T cell receptor beta chain was found in a study of long-term antiretroviral therapy in people with HIV. Trimming removed 1 base at V and 8 bases at J, with 12 bases between. Germline-derived CDR1 and CDR2 are SGHDT and YYEEEE. The CDR3 has 14 residues. Whole-study results and caveats: Controls showed broader CDR3 length ranges than did the HIV repertoires. Blood dates from 2004 to 2017, possibly under older ART regimens.

Clinicians in the United States treated all participants with HIV. This was the immunoSEQ v3.0 assay at survey level. Profiled with immunoSEQ multiplex PCR; TCRdb holds only in-frame clones, not every one. The sample contains around 20,000 clones, more than 65% of which appear only once. Concerning this clone: What it binds is not known.

The V and J genes are TRBV5-6 and TRBJ1-4; unclear D gene. The sample consisted of unsorted PBMCs, taken 0.5 years before starting antiretroviral therapy. The clonotype was recovered from a woman in her fifties or sixties with HIV. CDR3 in amino acids: CASSLMPSQEKLFF. The CDR3 DNA follows: TGTGCCAGCAGCTTGATGCCCTCACAAGAAAAACTGTTTTTT. The complete variable domain, with remaining parts taken from reference TRBV5-6 and TRBJ1-4, reads DAGVTQSPTHLIKTRGQQVTLRCSPKSGHDTVSWYQQALGQGPQFIFQYYEEEERQRGNFPDRFSGHQFPNYSSELNVNALLLGDSALYLCASSLMPSQEKLFFGSGTQLSVL.